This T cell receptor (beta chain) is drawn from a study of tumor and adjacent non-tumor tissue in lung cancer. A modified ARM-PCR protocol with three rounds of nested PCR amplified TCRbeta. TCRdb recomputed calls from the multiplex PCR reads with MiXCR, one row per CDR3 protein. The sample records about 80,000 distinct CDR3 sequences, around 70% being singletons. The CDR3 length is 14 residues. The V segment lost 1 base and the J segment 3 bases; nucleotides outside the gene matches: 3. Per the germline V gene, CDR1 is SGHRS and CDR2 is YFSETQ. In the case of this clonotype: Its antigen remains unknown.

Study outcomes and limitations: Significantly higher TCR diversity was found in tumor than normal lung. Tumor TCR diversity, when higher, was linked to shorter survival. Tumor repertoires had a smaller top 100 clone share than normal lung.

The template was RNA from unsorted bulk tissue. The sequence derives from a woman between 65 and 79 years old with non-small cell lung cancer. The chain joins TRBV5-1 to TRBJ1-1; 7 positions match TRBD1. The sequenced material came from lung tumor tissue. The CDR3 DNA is TGCGCCAGCAGCTTGTACAGGGGATACACTGAAGCTTTCTTT. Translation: CASSLYRGYTEAFF.